One and the same sample provided the 17 T cell receptor beta chains below, sequenced in a study of metastatic and nonmetastatic thyroid tumors. Treatment of any kind had been given to no patient before thyroid surgery. TCRdb re-called the PCR reads with MiXCR. The sample lists roughly 20,000 clones; less than 40% were seen once. What was sequenced was tumor tissue. The receptors stem from a female donor with papillary thyroid cancer or a benign thyroid nodule (not recorded which). Some clones in this sample may be carry-over from other donors' samples.

This clone came up many times. The same CDR3 is also encoded by other DNA sequences in this sample. The chain recombines TRBV10-1 with TRBJ2-7; D perhaps matches TRBD1 (5 bases). Germline V CDR1 and CDR2: WNHNN, SYGVQD (reference sequence). V lost 3 bases to trimming and J lost 6 bases, with 15 bases between them. The length of the CDR3 is 14 residues. The CDR3 sequence: CASSEGTGPIEQYF. DNA for the CDR3: TGCGCCAGCAGTGAAGGTACAGGACCCATCGAGCAGTACTTC.

The J gene is TRBJ2-7, the V gene TRBV6-1; 12 bases agree with TRBD2. Germline lookup yields CDR1 MNHNS and CDR2 SASEGT. The CDR3 totals 15 residues. The trim removed 6 bases at V and 6 bases at J, leaving 9 bases unmatched. The CDR3 region is CASRTTRLAGAEQYF. CDR3 nucleotides: TGTGCCAGCAGGACTACCAGACTAGCGGGAGCCGAGCAGTACTTC.

V and J are TRBV7-8 and TRBJ2-7; D is unclear. This CDR3 spans 11 amino acids. Germline assignment: CDR1 SGHVS and CDR2 FQNEAQ. The ends were cut back, 0 bases at V and 5 bases at J, with 2 bases in the middle. In DNA, the CDR3 is TGTGCCAGCAGCTTAGCTCACGAGCAGTACTTC. It specifies CASSLAHEQYF.

The rearrangement uses TRBV11-2 and TRBJ2-7; D may be TRBD2 (7 bases). CDR3 length: 15 residues. V lost 6 bases to trimming and J lost 0 bases, with 15 bases between them. Germline values: CDR1 SGHAT, CDR2 FQNNGV. CDR3 DNA sequence: TGTGCCAGCAGGCCGAGGGGGGGGATCTCCTACGAGCAGTACTTC. Encoded protein: CASRPRGGISYEQYF.

By sample fraction, this clone is medium-sized (0.01 to 0.1%). The V call is TRBV10-3, the J call TRBJ2-1; possible D gene TRBD2, 5 bases. The germline V gene encodes CDR1 ENHRY and CDR2 SYGVKD. This CDR3 contains 13 residues. Trimming pared 9 bases from V and 5 bases from J, leaving 14 bases between. The CDR3 spells CAIAAQDDNEQFF. As DNA, the CDR3 is TGTGCCATAGCGGCTCAAGACGACAATGAGCAGTTCTTC.

This clone was seen ten or more times. A single base separates this from a much larger clone, so it may be a read error. CDR3 DNA sequence: TGTGCCAGCACCGGACAGATGAACACTGAAGCTTTCTTT. This codes for CASTGQMNTEAFF. The chain carries TRBV7-2 and TRBJ1-1, with D possibly TRBD1 on 6 matching bases. This CDR3 is 13 amino acids long. V was clipped by 7 bases and J by 0 bases, with 9 bases between them. Germline loops: CDR1 SGHTA, CDR2 FQGNSA.

This clone was seen many times. The chain links TRBV18 to TRBJ2-1, with 9 bases aligning to TRBD1. V lost 3 bases to trimming and J lost 7 bases; unmatched junction nucleotides: 4. The CDR3 is 14 residues long. Germline V gives CDR1 KGHSH, CDR2 LQKENI. CDR3 loop: CASSPGTGSNEQFF. The CDR3, as DNA: TGTGCCAGCTCACCCGGGACAGGGTCAAATGAGCAGTTCTTC.

The CDR3 is CASSELETQYF. The CDR3 coding sequence is TGTGCCAGCAGTGAATTAGAGACCCAGTACTTC. The chain couples TRBV2 to TRBJ2-5; D gene uncertain. Germline CDR1 and CDR2: SNHLY and FYNNEI. Trimming stripped 2 bases from V and 4 bases from J, with 2 bases between. The CDR3 extends over 11 amino acids.

The chain couples TRBV6-1 to TRBJ2-7; no clear D. Germline CDR1 reads MNHNS; CDR2 reads SASEGT. CDR3 length: 13 amino acids. V lost 6 bases and J 1 base, leaving 10 bases between the germline ends. CDR3 region: CASSPDVSYEQYF. DNA of the CDR3: TGTGCCAGCAGCCCGGACGTATCCTACGAGCAGTACTTC.

The chain is built from TRBV12-3 or TRBV12-4 and TRBJ2-7; D not resolved. Trimming stripped 2 bases from V and 1 base from J, with 9 bases between. This CDR3 is built from 14 residues. CDR3: CASSLSTGSYEQYF. The CDR3, as DNA: TGTGCCAGCAGTTTATCAACCGGGTCCTACGAGCAGTACTTC.

This clone was recorded at least ten times. The chain combines TRBV5-5 with TRBJ2-7, with D unresolved. The germline V and J ends were trimmed by 4 bases and 2 bases, with 13 bases remaining between them. Germline CDR1 SGHKS, CDR2 YYEKEE (reference sequence). CDR3 length: 14 residues. CDR3 bases: TGTGCCAGCAGCCGTGAGATTACGACCTACGAGCAGTACTTC. Translated: CASSREITTYEQYF. The full variable domain, its missing parts supplied by reference TRBV5-5 and TRBJ2-7, is DAGVTQSPTHLIKTRGQQVTLRCSPISGHKSVSWYQQVLGQGPQFIFQYYEKEERGRGNFPDRFSARQFPNYSSELNVNALLLGDSALYLCASSREITTYEQYFGPGTRLTVT.

By its share, this clone is medium-sized. This chain uses TRBV6-1 with TRBJ1-2, with D tentatively TRBD1 (6 bases). Germline V CDR1 and CDR2: MNHNS, SASEGT. V was pared by 5 bases and J by 6 bases, with 16 bases between. This CDR3 contains 14 residues. The CDR3 DNA follows: TGTGCCAGCAGTAAGAGGGACAAGAGGAATGGCTACACCTTC. Translation: CASSKRDKRNGYTF.

This clone was seen ten or more times. The gene calls are TRBV20-1 and TRBJ2-5; the match to TRBD2 covers 12 bases. The CDR3 is made up of 15 amino acids. From germline, CDR1 is DFQATT and CDR2 SNEGSKA (reference sequence). Trimming at V came to 6 bases and at J to 5 bases, leaving 10 bases not matched to a gene. The CDR3 nucleotides are TGCAGTGCCGGCCCACTAGCGGGAGGATGGGAGACCCAGTACTTC. The encoded protein is CSAGPLAGGWETQYF.

The chain links TRBV12-3 or TRBV12-4 to TRBJ2-1, with TRBD1 matching over 11 bases. Trimming cost V 3 bases and J 4 bases; bases outside gene matches: 2. The CDR3 loop spans 15 amino acids. The CDR3 here is CASSFGTGGYNEQFF. The CDR3 region has the DNA TGTGCCAGCAGTTTTGGGACAGGGGGTTACAATGAGCAGTTCTTC.

The count of this clone is one. The rearrangement links TRBV11-3 to TRBJ2-1; D possibly corresponds to TRBD1 (6 bases). The CDR3 runs to 12 residues. V gave up 10 bases and J gave up 8 bases, with 15 bases separating them. Germline V lookup: CDR1 SGHNT, CDR2 YENEEA. The CDR3 DNA follows: TGTGCCACCGCGGCAGGGGCCGATGAGCAGTTCTTC. Amino acid sequence: CATAAGADEQFF.

In its sample, this clone is medium-sized. The chain carries TRBV28 and TRBJ1-4; TRBD1 matches 7 bases. V lost 5 bases and J lost 7; bases outside the gene matches: 10. Germline V lookup: CDR1 MDHEN, CDR2 SYDVKM. The CDR3 contains 15 residues. The CDR3 nucleotides are TGTGCCAGCAGTCCGGGGGACAGTACTCGTGAAAAACTGTTTTTT. As protein: CASSPGDSTREKLFF.

This clone has only one observation. Without the conserved terminal phenylalanine or tryptophan, this CDR3 likely stems from a read error. The genes are TRBV6-1 and TRBJ1-3; TRBD1 is a possible D gene (5 bases). Germline CDR1 is MNHNS and CDR2 is SASEGT. The CDR3 is made up of 12 amino acids. V lost 6 bases and J 4 bases, leaving 7 bases between the germline ends. The CDR3 spells CASRGEGNTIYV. CDR3 DNA: TGTGCCAGCAGGGGGGAGGGAAACACCATATATGTT.